Described below is a single TCR beta chain sequence and its context. In the original analysis: Estimated nucleated cell counts came from reference gene primer amplification. Sequencing used immunoSEQ multiplex PCR; TCRdb keeps in-frame clones, though not all of them. D and trimming come from the DNA, and the V and J calls and clone size come from that table. The table records some 300,000 clones, 75% to 90% of them present only once. Losses at the gene ends were 4 bases for V and 1 base for J; bases not matched to a gene: 4. This CDR3 has 15 residues. In germline, CDR1 is SGHRS, CDR2 YFSETQ. The data originate from a study of blood T cell repertoires in COVID-19. About the study: Italy, Spain and the United States were the sources of the convalescent and acute COVID-19 samples. PBMCs, B-cell-depleted T cells, or T cells were the source of the cDNA or gDNA that made up the material.

Enrolment of Seattle patients took place during active infection, and they were followed longitudinally. The sequence came from a woman in her seventies with COVID-19, enrolled during active disease. Sequencing was performed on peripheral blood. The V call is TRBV5-1, the J call TRBJ2-2; 7 positions agree with TRBD1. The CDR3 reads CASSPDRMNTGELFF. The CDR3 nucleotides read TGCGCCAGCAGCCCGGACAGGATGAACACCGGGGAGCTGTTTTTT. The whole variable domain, remainder taken from reference TRBV5-1 and TRBJ2-2, is KAGVTQTPRYLIKTRGQQVTLSCSPISGHRSVSWYQQTPGQGLQFLFEYFSETQRNKGNFPGRFSGRQFSNSRSEMNVSTLELGDSALYLCASSPDRMNTGELFFGEGSRLTVL.